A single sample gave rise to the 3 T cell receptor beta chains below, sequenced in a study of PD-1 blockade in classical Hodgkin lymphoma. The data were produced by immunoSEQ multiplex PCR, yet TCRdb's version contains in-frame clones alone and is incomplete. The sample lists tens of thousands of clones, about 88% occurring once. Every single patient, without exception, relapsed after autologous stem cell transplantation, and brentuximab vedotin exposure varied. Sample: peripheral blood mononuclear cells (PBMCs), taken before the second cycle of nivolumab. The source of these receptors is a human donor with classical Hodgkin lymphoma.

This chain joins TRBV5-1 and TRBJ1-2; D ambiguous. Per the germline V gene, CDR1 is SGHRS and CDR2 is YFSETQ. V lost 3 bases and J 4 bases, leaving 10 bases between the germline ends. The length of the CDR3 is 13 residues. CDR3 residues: CASSSPEIYGYTF. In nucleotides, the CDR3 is TGCGCCAGCAGCTCGCCAGAAATCTATGGCTACACCTTC.

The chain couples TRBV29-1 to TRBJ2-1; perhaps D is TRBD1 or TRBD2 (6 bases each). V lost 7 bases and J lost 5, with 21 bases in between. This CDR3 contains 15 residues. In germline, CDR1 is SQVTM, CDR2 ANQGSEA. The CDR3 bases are TGCAGCGCTGGTCGGGGGCTGGGGGTGAACAATGAGCAGTTCTTC. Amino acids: CSAGRGLGVNNEQFF.

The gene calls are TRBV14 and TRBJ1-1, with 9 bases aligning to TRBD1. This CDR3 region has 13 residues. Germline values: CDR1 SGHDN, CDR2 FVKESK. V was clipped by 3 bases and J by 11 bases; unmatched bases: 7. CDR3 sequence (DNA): TGTGCCAGCAGCCAGACAGGGGGAGGTTCGGCTTTCTTT. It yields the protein CASSQTGGGSAFF.